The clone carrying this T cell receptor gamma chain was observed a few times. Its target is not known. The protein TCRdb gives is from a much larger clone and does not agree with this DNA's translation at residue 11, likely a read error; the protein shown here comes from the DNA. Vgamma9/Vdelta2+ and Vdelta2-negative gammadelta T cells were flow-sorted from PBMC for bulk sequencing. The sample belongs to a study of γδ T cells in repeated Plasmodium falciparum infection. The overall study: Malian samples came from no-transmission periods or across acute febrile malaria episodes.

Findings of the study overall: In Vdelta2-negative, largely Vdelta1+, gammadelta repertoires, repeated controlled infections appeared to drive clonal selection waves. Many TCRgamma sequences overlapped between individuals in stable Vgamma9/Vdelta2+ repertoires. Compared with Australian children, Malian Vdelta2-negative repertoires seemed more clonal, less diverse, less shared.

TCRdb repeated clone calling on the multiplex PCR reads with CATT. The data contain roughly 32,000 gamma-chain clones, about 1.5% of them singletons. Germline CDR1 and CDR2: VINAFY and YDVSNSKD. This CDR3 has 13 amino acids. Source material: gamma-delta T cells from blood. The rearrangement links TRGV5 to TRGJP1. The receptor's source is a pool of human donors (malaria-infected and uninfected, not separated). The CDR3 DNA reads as TGTGCCACCTGGGACAGGCCGGGTTGGTTCAATATATTT. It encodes CATWDRPGWFNIF.